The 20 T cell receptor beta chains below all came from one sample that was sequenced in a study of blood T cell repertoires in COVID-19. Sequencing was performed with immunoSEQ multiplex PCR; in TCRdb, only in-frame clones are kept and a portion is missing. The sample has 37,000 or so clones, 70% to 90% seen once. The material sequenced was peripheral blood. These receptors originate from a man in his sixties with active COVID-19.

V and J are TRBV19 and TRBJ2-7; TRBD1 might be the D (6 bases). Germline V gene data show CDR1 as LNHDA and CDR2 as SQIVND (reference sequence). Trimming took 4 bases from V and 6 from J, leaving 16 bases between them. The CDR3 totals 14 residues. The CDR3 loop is CASSNQIQGGEQYF. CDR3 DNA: TGTGCCAGTAGTAATCAAATACAGGGTGGCGAGCAGTACTTC.

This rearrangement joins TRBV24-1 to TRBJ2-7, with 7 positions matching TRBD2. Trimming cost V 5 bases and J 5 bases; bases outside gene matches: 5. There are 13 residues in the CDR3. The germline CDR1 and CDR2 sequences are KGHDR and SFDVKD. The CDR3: CATSGTSGDEQYF. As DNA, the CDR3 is TGTGCCACCAGTGGTACGAGCGGGGACGAGCAGTACTTC.

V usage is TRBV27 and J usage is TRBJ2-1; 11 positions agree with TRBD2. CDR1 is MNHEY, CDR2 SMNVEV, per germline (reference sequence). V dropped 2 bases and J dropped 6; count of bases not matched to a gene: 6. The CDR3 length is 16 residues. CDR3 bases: TGTGCCAGCAGTTTACTAGCGGGAGGCAGGGGCAATGAGCAGTTCTTC. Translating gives CASSLLAGGRGNEQFF.

The CDR3: CASSLVMGGSYEQYF. As DNA, the CDR3 is TGTGCCAGCAGCTTAGTTATGGGGGGCTCCTACGAGCAGTACTTC. This chain joins TRBV7-2 and TRBJ2-7, with D possibly being TRBD2 (6 bases). The CDR3 spans 15 residues. Germline V gene lookup returns CDR1 SGHTA and CDR2 FQGNSA. The V gene lost 1 base and the J gene lost 0 bases, with 10 bases spanning the gap.

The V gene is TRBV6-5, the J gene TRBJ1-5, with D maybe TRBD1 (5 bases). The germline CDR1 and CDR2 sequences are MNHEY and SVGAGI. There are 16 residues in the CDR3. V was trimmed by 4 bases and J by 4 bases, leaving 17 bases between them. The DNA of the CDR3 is TGTGCCAGCAGTTTTAATTTTTTCTCAGGGAATCAGCCCCAGCATTTT. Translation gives CASSFNFFSGNQPQHF.

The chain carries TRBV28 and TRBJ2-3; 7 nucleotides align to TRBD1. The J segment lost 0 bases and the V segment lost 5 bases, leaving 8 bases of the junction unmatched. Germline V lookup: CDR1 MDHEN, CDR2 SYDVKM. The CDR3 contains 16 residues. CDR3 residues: CASSPNRGPSTDTQYF. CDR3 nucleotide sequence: TGTGCCAGCAGTCCCAACAGGGGCCCGAGCACAGATACGCAGTATTTT.

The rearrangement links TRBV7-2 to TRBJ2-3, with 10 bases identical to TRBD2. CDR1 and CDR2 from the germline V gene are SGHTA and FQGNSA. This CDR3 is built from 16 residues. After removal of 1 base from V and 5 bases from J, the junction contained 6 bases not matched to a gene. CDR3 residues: CASSLVLAGAGDTQYF. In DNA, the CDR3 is TGTGCCAGCAGCTTAGTCCTAGCGGGAGCTGGAGATACGCAGTATTTT.

The CDR3 sequence is CASSVSGGHEQYF. Here the CDR3 DNA reads TGTGCCAGCAGCGTATCAGGGGGTCACGAGCAGTACTTC. This rearrangement joins TRBV9 to TRBJ2-7; TRBD1 aligns across 7 bases. With 1 base clipped from V and 5 bases from J, the junction kept 3 bases outside the gene matches. Germline CDR1 and CDR2: SGDLS and YYNGEE. This CDR3 contains 13 residues. Full variable domain (outside the CDR3, taken from reference TRBV9 and TRBJ2-7): DSGVTQTPKHLITATGQRVTLRCSPRSGDLSVYWYQQSLDQGLQFLIQYYNGEERAKGNILERFSAQQFPDLHSELNLSSLELGDSALYFCASSVSGGHEQYFGPGTRLTVT.

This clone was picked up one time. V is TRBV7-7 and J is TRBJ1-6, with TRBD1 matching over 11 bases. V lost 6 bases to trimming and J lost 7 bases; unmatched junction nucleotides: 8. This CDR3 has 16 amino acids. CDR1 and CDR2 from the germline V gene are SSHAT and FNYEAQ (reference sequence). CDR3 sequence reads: CASRHSGTGGNSPLHF. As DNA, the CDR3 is TGTGCCAGCAGGCATTCTGGGACAGGGGGAAATTCACCCCTCCACTTT.

CDR3 sequence reads: CSASPAQRTGHGYTF. The CDR3 nucleotides are TGCAGTGCTAGTCCCGCTCAAAGGACAGGCCATGGCTACACCTTC. The genes are TRBV20-1 and TRBJ1-2; TRBD1 matches at 7 bases. The V segment lost 3 bases and the J segment 6 bases; nucleotides outside the gene matches: 13. The germline CDR1 and CDR2 sequences are DFQATT and SNEGSKA (reference sequence). This CDR3 region has 15 residues.

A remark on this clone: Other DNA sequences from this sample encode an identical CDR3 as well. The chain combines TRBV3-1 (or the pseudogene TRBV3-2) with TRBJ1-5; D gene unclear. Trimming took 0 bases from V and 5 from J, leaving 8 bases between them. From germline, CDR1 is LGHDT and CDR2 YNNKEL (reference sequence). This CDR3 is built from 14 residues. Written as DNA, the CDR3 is TGTGCCAGCAGCCAAGAGGGAGGATATCAGCCCCAGCATTTT. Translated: CASSQEGGYQPQHF.

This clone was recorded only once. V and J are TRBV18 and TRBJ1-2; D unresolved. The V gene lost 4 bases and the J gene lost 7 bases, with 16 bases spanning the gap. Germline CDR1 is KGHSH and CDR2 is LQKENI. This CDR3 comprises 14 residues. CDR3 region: CASSLSPGVGGYTF. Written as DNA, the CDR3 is TGTGCCAGCTCACTCTCCCCGGGTGTCGGTGGCTACACCTTC.

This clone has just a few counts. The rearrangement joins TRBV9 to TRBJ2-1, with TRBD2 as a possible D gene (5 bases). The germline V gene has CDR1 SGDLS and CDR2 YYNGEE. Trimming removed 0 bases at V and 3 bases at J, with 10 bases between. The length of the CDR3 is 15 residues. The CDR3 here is CASSVEGGYYNEQFF. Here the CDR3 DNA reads TGTGCCAGCAGCGTAGAGGGCGGGTACTACAATGAGCAGTTCTTC.

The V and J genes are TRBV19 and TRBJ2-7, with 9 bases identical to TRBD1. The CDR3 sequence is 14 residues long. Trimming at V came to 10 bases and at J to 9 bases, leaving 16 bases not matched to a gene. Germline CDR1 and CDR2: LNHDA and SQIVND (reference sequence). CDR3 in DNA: TGTGCCACCTCTCCCGGGACAGGGTCCCTTTGGCAGTACTTC. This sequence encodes CATSPGTGSLWQYF.

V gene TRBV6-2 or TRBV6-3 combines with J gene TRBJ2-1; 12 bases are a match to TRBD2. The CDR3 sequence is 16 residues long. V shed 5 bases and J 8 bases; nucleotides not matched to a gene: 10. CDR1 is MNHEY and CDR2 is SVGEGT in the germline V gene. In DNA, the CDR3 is TGTGCCAGCAGTACGACTAGCGGGAGTTTCAGAGATGAGCAGTTCTTC. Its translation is CASSTTSGSFRDEQFF.

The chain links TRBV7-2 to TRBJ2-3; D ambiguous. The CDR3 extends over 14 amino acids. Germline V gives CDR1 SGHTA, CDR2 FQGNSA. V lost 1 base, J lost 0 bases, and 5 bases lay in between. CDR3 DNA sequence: TGTGCCAGCAGCTTAGAACAGAGCACAGATACGCAGTATTTT. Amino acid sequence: CASSLEQSTDTQYF. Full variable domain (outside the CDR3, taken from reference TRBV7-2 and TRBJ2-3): GAGVSQSPSNKVTEKGKDVELRCDPISGHTALYWYRQSLGQGLEFLIYFQGNSAPDKSGLPSDRFSAERTGGSVSTLTIQRTQQEDSAVYLCASSLEQSTDTQYFGPGTRLTVL.

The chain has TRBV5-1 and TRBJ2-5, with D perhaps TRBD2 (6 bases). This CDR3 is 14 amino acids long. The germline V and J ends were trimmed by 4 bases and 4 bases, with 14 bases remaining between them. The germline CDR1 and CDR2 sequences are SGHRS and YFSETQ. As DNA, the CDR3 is TGCGCCAGCAGCACGCCTAGCGCCGGAGAGACCCAGTACTTC. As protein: CASSTPSAGETQYF.

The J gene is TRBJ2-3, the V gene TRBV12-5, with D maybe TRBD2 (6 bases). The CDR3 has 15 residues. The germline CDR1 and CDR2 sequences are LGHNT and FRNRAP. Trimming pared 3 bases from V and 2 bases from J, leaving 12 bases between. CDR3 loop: CASGFGGAHTDTQYF. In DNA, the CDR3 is TGTGCTAGTGGTTTCGGGGGAGCCCACACAGATACGCAGTATTTT.

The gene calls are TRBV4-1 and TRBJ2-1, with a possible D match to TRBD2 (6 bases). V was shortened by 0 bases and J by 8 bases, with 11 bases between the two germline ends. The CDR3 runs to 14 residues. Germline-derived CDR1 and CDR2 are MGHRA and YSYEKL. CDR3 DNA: TGCGCCAGCAGCCAAGAGAGGGGCGGGGATGAGCAGTTCTTC. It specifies CASSQERGGDEQFF.

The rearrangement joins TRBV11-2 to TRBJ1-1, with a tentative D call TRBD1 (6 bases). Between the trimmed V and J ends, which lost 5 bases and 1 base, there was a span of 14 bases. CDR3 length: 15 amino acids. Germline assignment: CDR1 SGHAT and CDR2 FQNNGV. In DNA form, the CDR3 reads TGTGCCAGCAGCCGAACAGGACAGACGAACACTGAAGCTTTCTTT. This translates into CASSRTGQTNTEAFF.